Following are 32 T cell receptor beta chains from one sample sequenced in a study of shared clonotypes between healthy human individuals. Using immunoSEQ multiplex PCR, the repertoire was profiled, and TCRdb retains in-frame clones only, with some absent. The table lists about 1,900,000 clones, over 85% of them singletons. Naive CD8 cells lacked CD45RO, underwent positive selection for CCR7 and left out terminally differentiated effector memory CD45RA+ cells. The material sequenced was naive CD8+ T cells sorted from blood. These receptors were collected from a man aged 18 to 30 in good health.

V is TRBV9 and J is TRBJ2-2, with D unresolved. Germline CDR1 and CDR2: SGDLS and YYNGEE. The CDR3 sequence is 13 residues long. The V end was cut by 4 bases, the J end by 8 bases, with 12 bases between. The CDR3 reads CASSSGVRGELFF. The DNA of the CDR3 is TGTGCCAGCAGCTCTGGGGTCAGAGGGGAGCTGTTTTTT.

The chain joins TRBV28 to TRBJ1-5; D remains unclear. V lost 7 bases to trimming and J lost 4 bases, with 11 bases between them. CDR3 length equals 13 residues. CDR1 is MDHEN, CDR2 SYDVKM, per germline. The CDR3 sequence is CASTADGNQPQHF. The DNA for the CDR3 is TGTGCCAGCACCGCGGACGGTAATCAGCCCCAGCATTTT.

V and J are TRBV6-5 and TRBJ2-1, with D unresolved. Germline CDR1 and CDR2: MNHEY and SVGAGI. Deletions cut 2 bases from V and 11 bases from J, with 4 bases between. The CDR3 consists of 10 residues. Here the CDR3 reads CASSYPKQFF. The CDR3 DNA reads TGTGCCAGCAGTTACCCGAAGCAGTTCTTC.

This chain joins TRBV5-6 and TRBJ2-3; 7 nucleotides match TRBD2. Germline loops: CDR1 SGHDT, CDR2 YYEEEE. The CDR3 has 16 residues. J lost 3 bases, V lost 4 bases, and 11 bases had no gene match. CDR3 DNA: TGTGCCAGCAGCAAGACCCCCGGGGGGATTACAGATACGCAGTATTTT. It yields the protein CASSKTPGGITDTQYF. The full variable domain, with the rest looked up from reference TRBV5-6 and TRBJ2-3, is DAGVTQSPTHLIKTRGQQVTLRCSPKSGHDTVSWYQQALGQGPQFIFQYYEEEERQRGNFPDRFSGHQFPNYSSELNVNALLLGDSALYLCASSKTPGGITDTQYFGPGTRLTVL.

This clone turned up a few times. The CDR3 DNA sequence: TGTGCCAGTAGTATACCTGGCTTTTCACCCCTCCACTTT. This encodes CASSIPGFSPLHF. The chain joins TRBV19 to TRBJ1-6; D is unresolved. Looked up from germline, CDR1 is LNHDA and CDR2 is SQIVND (reference sequence). Between the trimmed V and J ends, which lost 2 bases and 9 bases, there was a span of 8 bases. This CDR3 has 13 residues. Supplemented by reference TRBV19 and TRBJ1-6, the full variable domain reads DGGITQSPKYLFRKEGQNVTLSCEQNLNHDAMYWYRQDPGQGLRLIYYSQIVNDFQKGDIAEGYSVSREKKESFPLTVTSAQKNPTAFYLCASSIPGFSPLHFGNGTRLTVT.

As DNA, the CDR3 is TGTGCCAGCAGCCCATTCGCGGGAGCTTACGAGCAGTACTTC. The encoded protein is CASSPFAGAYEQYF. The rearrangement joins TRBV7-8 to TRBJ2-7; the match to TRBD2 covers 7 bases. This CDR3 comprises 14 residues. With 5 bases clipped from V and 4 bases from J, the junction kept 8 bases outside the gene matches. Germline-derived CDR1 and CDR2 are SGHVS and FQNEAQ.

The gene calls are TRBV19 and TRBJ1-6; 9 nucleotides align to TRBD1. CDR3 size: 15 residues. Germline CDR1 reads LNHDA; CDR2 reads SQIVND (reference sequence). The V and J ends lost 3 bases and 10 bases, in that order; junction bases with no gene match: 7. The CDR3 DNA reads TGTGCCAGTAGTATTGGGGACAGGGCCATCTCACCCCTCCACTTT. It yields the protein CASSIGDRAISPLHF.

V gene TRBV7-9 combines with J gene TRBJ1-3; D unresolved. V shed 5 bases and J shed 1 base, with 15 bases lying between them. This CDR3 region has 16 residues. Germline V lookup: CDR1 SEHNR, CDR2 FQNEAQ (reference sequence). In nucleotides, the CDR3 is TGTGCCAGCAGCCTACTCCCCGAGGGATCTGGAAACACCATATATTTT. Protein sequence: CASSLLPEGSGNTIYF.

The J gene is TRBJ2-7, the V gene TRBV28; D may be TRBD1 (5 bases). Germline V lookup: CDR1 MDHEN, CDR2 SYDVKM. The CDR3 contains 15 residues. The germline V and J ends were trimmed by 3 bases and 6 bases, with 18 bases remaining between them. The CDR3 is CASSFSLTETVEQYF. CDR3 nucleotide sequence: TGTGCCAGCAGTTTCTCATTGACAGAGACGGTCGAGCAGTACTTC.

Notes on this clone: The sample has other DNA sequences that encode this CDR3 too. CDR3 residues: CASSFRQGTSPLHF. The CDR3 DNA reads TGTGCCAGCAGTTTTAGGCAGGGGACATCACCCCTCCACTTT. This chain joins TRBV28 and TRBJ1-6; possible D gene TRBD1, 6 bases. Germline V gene data show CDR1 as MDHEN and CDR2 as SYDVKM. The CDR3 covers 14 residues. The V and J ends lost 3 bases and 10 bases respectively, with 13 bases between them.

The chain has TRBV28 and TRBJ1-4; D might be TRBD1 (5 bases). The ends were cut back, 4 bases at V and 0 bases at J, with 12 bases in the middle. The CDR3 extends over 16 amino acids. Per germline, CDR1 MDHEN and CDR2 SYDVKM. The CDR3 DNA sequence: TGTGCCAGCAGTTATAGGACCAGGGCAACTAATGAAAAACTGTTTTTT. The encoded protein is CASSYRTRATNEKLFF.

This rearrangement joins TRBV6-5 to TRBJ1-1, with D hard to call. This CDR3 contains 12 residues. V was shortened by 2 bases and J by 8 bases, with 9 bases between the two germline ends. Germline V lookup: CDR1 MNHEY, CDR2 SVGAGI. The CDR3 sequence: CASSYAGREAFF. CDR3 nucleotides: TGTGCCAGCAGTTACGCCGGTAGGGAAGCTTTCTTT.

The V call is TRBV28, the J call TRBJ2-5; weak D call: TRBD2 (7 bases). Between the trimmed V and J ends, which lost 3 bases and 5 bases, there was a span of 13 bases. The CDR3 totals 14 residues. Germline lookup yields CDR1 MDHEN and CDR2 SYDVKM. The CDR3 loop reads CASSLRGGMETQYF. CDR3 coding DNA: TGTGCCAGCAGTTTGAGGGGGGGCATGGAGACCCAGTACTTC.

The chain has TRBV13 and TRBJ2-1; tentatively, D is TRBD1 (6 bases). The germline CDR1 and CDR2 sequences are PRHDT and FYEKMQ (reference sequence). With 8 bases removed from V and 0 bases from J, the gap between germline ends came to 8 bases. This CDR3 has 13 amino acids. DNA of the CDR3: TGTGCCAGCCAGGGGTCCTCCTACAATGAGCAGTTCTTC. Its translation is CASQGSSYNEQFF.

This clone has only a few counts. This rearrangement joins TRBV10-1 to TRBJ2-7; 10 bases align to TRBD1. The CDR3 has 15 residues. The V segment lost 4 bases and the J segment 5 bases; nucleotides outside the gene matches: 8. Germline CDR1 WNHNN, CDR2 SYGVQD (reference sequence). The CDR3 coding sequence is TGCGCCAGCAGTGCCCGGGACAGGGGTTTCAACGAGCAGTACTTC. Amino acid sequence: CASSARDRGFNEQYF.

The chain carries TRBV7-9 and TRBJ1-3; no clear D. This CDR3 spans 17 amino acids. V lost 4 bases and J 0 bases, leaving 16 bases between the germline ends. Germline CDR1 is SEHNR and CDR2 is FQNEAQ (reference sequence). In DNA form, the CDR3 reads TGTGCCAGCAGCTCACCCACACAGTGGGTCTCTGGAAACACCATATATTTT. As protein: CASSSPTQWVSGNTIYF. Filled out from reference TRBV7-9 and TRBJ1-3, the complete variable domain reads DTGVSQNPRHKITKRGQNVTFRCDPISEHNRLYWYRQTLGQGPEFLTYFQNEAQLEKSRLLSDRFSAERPKGSFSTLEIQRTEQGDSAMYLCASSSPTQWVSGNTIYFGEGSWLTVV.

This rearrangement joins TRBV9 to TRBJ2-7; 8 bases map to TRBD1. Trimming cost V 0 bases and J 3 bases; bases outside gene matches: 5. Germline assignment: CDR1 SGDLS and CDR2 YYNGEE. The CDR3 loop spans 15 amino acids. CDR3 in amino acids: CASSVGGTGDYEQYF. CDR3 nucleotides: TGTGCCAGCAGCGTAGGGGGGACAGGAGACTACGAGCAGTACTTC.

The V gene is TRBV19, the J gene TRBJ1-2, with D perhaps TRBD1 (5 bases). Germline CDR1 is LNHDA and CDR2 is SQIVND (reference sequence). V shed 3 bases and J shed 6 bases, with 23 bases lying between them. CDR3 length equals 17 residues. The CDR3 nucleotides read TGTGCCAGTAGTATCCCTAGGCTGGGGGTGACGAAGGATGGCTACACCTTC. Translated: CASSIPRLGVTKDGYTF. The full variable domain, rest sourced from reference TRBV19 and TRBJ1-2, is DGGITQSPKYLFRKEGQNVTLSCEQNLNHDAMYWYRQDPGQGLRLIYYSQIVNDFQKGDIAEGYSVSREKKESFPLTVTSAQKNPTAFYLCASSIPRLGVTKDGYTFGSGTRLTVV.

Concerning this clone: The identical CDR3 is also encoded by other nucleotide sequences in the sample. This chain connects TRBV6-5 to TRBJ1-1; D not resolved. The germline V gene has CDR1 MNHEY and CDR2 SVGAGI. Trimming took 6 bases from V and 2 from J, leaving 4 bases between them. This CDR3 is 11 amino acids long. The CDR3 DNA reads TGTGCCAGCAGGGAAAACACTGAAGCTTTCTTT. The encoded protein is CASRENTEAFF.

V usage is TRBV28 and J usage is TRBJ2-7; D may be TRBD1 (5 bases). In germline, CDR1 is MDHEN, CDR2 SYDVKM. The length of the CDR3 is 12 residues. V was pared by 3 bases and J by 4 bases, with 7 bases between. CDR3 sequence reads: CASSFRTYEQYF. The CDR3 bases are TGTGCCAGCAGTTTTCGGACATACGAGCAGTACTTC.

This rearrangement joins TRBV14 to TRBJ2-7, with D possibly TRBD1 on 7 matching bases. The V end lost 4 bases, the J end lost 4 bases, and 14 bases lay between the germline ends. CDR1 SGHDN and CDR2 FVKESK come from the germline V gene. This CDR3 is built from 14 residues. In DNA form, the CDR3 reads TGTGCCAGCAGCCCGCGGGACAGTAAGTACGAGCAGTACTTC. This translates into CASSPRDSKYEQYF.

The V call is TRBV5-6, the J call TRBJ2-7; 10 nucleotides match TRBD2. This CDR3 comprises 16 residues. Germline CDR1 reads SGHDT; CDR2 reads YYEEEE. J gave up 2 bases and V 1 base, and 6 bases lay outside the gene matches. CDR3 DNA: TGTGCCAGCAGCTTGCTCACCGGACTAGCGGCCTACGAGCAGTACTTC. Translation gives CASSLLTGLAAYEQYF.

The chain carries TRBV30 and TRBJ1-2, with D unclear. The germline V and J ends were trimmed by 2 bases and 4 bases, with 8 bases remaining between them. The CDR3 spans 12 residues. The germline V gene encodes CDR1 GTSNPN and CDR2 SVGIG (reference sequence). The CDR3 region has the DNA TGTGCCTGGAGTTTGGACGTCTATGGCTACACCTTC. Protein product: CAWSLDVYGYTF.

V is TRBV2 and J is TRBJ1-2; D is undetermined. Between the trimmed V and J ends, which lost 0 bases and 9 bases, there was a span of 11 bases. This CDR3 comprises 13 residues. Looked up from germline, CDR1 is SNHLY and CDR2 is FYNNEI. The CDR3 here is CASSEAGNVSYTF. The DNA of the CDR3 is TGTGCCAGCAGTGAAGCTGGCAACGTGAGCTACACCTTC.

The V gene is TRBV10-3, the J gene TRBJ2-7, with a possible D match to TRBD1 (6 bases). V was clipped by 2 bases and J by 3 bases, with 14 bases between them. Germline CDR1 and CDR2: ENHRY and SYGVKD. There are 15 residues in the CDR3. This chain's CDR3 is CAISEGQGPLYEQYF. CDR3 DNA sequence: TGTGCCATCAGTGAGGGGCAGGGGCCTCTCTACGAGCAGTACTTC.

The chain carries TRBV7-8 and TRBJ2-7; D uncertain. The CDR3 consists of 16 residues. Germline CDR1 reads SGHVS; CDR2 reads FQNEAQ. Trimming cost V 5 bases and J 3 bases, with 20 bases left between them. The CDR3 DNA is TGTGCCAGCAGCACGGAAACCGGCGGAGTAATCTACGAGCAGTACTTC. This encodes CASSTETGGVIYEQYF.

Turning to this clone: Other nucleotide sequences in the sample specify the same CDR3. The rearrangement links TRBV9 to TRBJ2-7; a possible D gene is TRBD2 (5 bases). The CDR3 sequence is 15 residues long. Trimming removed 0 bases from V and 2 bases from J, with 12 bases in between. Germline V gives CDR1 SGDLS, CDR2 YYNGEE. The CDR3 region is CASSVGSGSTYEQYF. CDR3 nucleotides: TGTGCCAGCAGCGTAGGTTCGGGATCCACCTACGAGCAGTACTTC. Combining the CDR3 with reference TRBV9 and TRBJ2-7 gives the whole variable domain DSGVTQTPKHLITATGQRVTLRCSPRSGDLSVYWYQQSLDQGLQFLIQYYNGEERAKGNILERFSAQQFPDLHSELNLSSLELGDSALYFCASSVGSGSTYEQYFGPGTRLTVT.

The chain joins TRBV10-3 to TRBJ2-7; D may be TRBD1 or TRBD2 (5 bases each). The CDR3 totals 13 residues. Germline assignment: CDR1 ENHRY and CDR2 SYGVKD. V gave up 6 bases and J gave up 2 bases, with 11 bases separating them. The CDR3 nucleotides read TGTGCCATCAGGGGGACGGCCACCTACGAGCAGTACTTC. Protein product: CAIRGTATYEQYF.

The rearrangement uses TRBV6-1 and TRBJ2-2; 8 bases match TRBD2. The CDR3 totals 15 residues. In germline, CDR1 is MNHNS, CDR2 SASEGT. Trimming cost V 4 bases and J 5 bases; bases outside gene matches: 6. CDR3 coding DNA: TGTGCCAGCAGTGCTTCGACGGGGGGGACCGGGGAGCTGTTTTTT. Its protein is CASSASTGGTGELFF.

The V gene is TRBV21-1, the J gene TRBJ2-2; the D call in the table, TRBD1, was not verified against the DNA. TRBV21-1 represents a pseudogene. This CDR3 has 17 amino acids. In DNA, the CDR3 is TGTGCCAGCAGCACAACCTCGGGACATTCGAACACCGGGGAGCTGTTTTTT. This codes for CASSTTSGHSNTGELFF.

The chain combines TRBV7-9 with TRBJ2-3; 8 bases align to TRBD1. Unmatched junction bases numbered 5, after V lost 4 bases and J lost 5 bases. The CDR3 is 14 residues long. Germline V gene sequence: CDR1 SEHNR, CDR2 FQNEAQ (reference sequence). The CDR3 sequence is CASSSQTGVDTQYF. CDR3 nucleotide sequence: TGTGCCAGCAGCTCACAGACAGGGGTAGATACGCAGTATTTT. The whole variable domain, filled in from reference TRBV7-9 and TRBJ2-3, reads DTGVSQNPRHKITKRGQNVTFRCDPISEHNRLYWYRQTLGQGPEFLTYFQNEAQLEKSRLLSDRFSAERPKGSFSTLEIQRTEQGDSAMYLCASSSQTGVDTQYFGPGTRLTVL.

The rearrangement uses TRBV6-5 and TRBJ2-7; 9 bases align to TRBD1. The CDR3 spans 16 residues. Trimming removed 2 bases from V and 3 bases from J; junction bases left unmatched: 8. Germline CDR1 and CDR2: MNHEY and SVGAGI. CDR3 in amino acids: CASSYTWTGENYEQYF. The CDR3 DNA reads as TGTGCCAGCAGTTACACCTGGACAGGGGAAAACTACGAGCAGTACTTC.